Detailed here is one TCR beta chain. Its recognized antigen is unknown. No clone much larger than this one lies a single base away; base qualities are absent. The data are from a study of a mutant IDH1 vaccine in newly diagnosed glioma (dated by TCRdb to the early 2020s). Background on the whole study: Patients received eight vaccinations in weeks 1, 3, 5, 7, 11, 15, 19 and 23, corresponding to visits V03 through V10. Vaccination was initiated 4-6 weeks after radiotherapy alone, or concurrently with temozolomide cycles in the chemotherapy-containing groups. Of the roughly 30 treated patients, around 62% were male and around 40% were female, and a mean age of 40.4 years was recorded. Before enrollment, patients had received standard therapy of radiotherapy alone, temozolomide alone, or radiochemotherapy with temozolomide; most received the combination. Peripheral blood samples were drawn at six visits, namely V03 (baseline), V05, V07, V10, V12 and V13. For exploratory analyses, 25 treated patients had longitudinal TCRB deep sequencing done wherever samples were available. The study at large found these results: According to the authors, sample limitations meant that analyses of patient blood samples could not be reproduced. Vaccine-induced immune responses across multiple MHC alleles were detected in 85% to 95% of patients. Availability determined which PBMC samples were chosen for TCRB deep sequencing. Pseudoprogression appeared unrelated to alterations in the top peripheral T cell clonotypes detected by TCRB sequencing.

The library relied on the immunoSEQ multiplex PCR assay. Rearranged TCR beta chain sequences were amplified with the hsTCRB Kit following the manufacturer's protocol. Sequencing of TCRB libraries was carried out on an Illumina MiSeq. The paper's processing steps were these. Demultiplexing, trimming and gene mapping were performed with the kit vendor's proprietary platform. TCRdb holds this immuneACCESS table with in-frame rearrangements only. Some clones are missing; in checked studies, unresolved V genes explain under half, and the rest has no known cause. Clone size and V and J calls were adopted from that table, with D and trimming inferred from the DNA. Here the sample has roughly 70,000 clones; roughly 83% occur a single time. Of the sample, around 8.2% falls within the top ten clones. CDR1 and CDR2 are read off the germline V gene (reference sequence) as LNHDA and SQIVND. Spanning cysteine to phenylalanine, the CDR3 consists of 14 amino acids. Only the CDR3 portion is preserved as DNA: 42 bases, with reading frame beginning at the first base. V trim: 4 bases; J trim: 5 bases; unmatched bases: 3.

Read against the paper, the sample's time point label means: week 11, during vaccination. A 20-mer mutant IDH1 peptide at 300 micrograms in Montanide made up each vaccine dose, which was injected subcutaneously together with topical imiquimod. All donors had newly diagnosed IDH1-mutant astrocytomas of WHO grade 3 or 4 that showed loss of nuclear ATRX. The samples were drawn from NOA16, a multicentre, single-arm, open-label phase I trial in Germany that tested a mutant IDH1 peptide vaccine in humans for the first time. Genomic DNA for TCRB sequencing was extracted from EDTA blood using the DNeasy Blood and Tissue Kit.

The clonotype comes from a woman in her fifties or sixties with glioma. The sequencing used PBMCs, collected from a glioma patient whose treatment included an IDH1 peptide vaccine. Rearrangement joined TRBV19 to TRBJ1-5; 9 nucleotides in the junction match TRBD1. The CDR3 reads CASSRQGVDQPQHF. The DNA is TGTGCCAGTAGTAGACAGGGGGTGGATCAGCCCCAGCATTTT.